The 2 T cell receptor beta chains below come from one sample, sequenced in a study of T cells in Graves' hyperthyroidism and ophthalmopathy. RNA transcripts served as the template for amplifying TCR beta CDR3 regions. TCR CDR3 regions were first amplified by RT-PCR with HTBI primers. MiXCR was run by TCRdb on the multiplex PCR reads, yielding one entry per CDR3 protein. Of 480,000 or so distinct CDR3 sequences listed, approximately 15% were seen once; the top ten hold over 15%. Material: blood. These receptors were collected from a young woman with Graves' hyperthyroidism.

This clonotype showed up many times. The chain is built from TRBV27 and TRBJ1-5; 7 positions agree with TRBD1. Germline V CDR1 and CDR2: MNHEY, SMNVEV (reference sequence). The CDR3 covers 15 residues. After removal of 5 bases from V and 6 bases from J, the junction contained 10 bases not matched to a gene. CDR3 loop: CASSQHTGAGQPQHF. The CDR3 nucleotides are TGTGCCAGCAGTCAACATACAGGGGCGGGTCAGCCCCAGCATTTT.

This clonotype turned up a few times. The V gene is TRBV19, the J gene TRBJ1-3; no definite D call. The germline V and J ends were trimmed by 11 bases and 0 bases, with 20 bases remaining between them. The CDR3 is 16 residues long. CDR1 is LNHDA, CDR2 SQIVND, per germline (reference sequence). The CDR3 nucleotides are TGTGCCTCTTCCCCCGTGGGCGGTCACTCTGGAAACACCATATATTTT. Encoded protein: CASSPVGGHSGNTIYF.